The T cell receptor beta chain described here comes from a study of spatial heterogeneity in lung cancer. Indicated time point: sample taken at primary tumor resection. TCRdb fed the 5' RACE reads into MiXCR, producing one record per CDR3 protein. The sample lists 20,000 to 25,000 distinct CDR3 sequences; around 4.3% were seen once. Comments on this clonotype: The antigen is unknown.

Study-level results: Ubiquitous expanded tumor TCRs showed up in blood more at resection than follow-up.

The V gene's germline CDR1 is DFQATT and CDR2 SNEGSKA (reference sequence). This CDR3 has 15 amino acids. The junction had 6 bases not matched to a gene; V was cut back by 0 bases and J by 4 bases. The starting material was PBMCs, obtained at surgery. The V and J genes are TRBV20-1 and TRBJ2-1, with 7 bases matching TRBD1. The receptor was isolated from a male donor with early-stage non-small cell lung cancer. CDR3 nucleotides: TGCAGTGCTAGAGATCTACGGGACAGATACAATGAGCAGTTCTTC. Translation: CSARDLRDRYNEQFF.